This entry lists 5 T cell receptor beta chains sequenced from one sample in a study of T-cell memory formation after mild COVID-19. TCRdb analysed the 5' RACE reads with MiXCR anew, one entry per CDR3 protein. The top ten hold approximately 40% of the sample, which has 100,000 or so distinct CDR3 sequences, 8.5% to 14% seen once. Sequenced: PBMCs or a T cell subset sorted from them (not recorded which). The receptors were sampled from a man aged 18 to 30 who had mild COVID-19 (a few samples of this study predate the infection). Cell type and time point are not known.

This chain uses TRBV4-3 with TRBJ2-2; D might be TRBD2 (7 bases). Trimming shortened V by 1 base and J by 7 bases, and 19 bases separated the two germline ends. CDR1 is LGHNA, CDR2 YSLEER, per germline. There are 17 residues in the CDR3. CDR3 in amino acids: CASSQGGGGAAVGELFF. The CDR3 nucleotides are TGCGCCAGCAGCCAAGGTGGGGGGGGCGCGGCAGTCGGGGAGCTGTTTTTT.

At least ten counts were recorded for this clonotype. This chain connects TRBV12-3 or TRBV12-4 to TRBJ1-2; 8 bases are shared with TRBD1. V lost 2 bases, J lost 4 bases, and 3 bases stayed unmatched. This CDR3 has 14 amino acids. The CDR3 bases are TGTGCCAGCAGTTTAAACAGGGGGTCCTATGGCTACACCTTC. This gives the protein CASSLNRGSYGYTF.

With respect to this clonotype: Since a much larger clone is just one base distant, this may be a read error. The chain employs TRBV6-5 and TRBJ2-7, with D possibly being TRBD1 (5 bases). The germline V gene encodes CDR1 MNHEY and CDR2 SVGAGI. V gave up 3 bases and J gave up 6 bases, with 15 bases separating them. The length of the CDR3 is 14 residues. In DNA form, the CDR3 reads TGTGCCAGCAGTTATGGGAAAGGGGCCCTCGAGCAGTACTTC. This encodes CASSYGKGALEQYF.

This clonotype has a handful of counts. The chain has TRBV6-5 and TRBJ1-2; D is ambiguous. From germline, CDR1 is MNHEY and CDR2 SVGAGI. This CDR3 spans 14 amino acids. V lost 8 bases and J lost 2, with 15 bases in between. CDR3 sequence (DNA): TGTGCCAGCGGCCCCGGGGAGCCCAACTATGGCTACACCTTC. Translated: CASGPGEPNYGYTF.

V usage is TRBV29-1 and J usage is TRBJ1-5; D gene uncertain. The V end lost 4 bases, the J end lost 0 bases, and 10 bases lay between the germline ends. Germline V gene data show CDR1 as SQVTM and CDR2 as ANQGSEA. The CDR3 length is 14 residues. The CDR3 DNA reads TGCAGCGTTGGGTCCAGCGATAGCAATCAGCCCCAGCATTTT. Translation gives CSVGSSDSNQPQHF.